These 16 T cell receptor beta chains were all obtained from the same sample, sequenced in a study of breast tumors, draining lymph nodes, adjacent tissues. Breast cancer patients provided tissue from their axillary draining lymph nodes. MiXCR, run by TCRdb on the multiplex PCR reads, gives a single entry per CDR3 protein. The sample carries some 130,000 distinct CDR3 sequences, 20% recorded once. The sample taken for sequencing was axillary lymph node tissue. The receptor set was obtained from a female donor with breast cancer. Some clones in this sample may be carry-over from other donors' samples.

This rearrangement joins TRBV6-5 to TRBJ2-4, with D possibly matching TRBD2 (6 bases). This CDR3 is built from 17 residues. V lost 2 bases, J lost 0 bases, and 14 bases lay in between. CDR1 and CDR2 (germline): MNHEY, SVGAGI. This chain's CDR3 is CASSYNVGGLAKNIQYF. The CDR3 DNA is TGTGCCAGCAGTTACAACGTCGGGGGTCTAGCCAAAAACATTCAGTACTTC.

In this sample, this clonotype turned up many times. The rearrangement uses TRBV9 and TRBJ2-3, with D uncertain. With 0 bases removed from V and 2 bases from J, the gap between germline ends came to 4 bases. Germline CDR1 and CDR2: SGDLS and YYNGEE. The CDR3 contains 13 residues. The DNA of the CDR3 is TGTGCCAGCAGCGTAGGGTCCACAGATACGCAGTATTTT. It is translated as CASSVGSTDTQYF. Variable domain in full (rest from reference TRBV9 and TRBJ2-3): DSGVTQTPKHLITATGQRVTLRCSPRSGDLSVYWYQQSLDQGLQFLIQYYNGEERAKGNILERFSAQQFPDLHSELNLSSLELGDSALYFCASSVGSTDTQYFGPGTRLTVL.

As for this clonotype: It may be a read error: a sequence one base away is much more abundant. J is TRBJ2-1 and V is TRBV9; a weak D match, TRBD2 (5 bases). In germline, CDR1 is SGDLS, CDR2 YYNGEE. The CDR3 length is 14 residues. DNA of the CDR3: TGTGCCTGCAGCGTAGTAGGAGGTTACAATGAGCAGTTCTTC. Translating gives CACSVVGGYNEQFF.

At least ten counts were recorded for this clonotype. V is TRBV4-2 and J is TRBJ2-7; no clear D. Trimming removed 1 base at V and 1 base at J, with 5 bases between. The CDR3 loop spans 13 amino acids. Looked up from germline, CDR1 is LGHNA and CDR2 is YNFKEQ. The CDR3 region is CASSQVESYEQYF. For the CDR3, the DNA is TGTGCCAGCAGCCAAGTTGAATCCTACGAGCAGTACTTC.

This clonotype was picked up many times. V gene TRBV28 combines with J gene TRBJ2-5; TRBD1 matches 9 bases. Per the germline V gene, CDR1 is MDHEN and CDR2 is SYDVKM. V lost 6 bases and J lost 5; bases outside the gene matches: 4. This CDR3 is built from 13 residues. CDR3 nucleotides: TGTGCCAGCAGAACAGGGGGCGCGGAGACCCAGTACTTC. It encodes CASRTGGAETQYF.

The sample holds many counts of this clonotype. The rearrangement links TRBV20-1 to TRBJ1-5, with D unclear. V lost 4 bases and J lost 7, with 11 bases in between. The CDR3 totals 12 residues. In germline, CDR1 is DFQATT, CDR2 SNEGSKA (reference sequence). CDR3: CSAIVGWQPQHF. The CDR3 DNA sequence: TGCAGTGCTATTGTGGGCTGGCAGCCCCAGCATTTT.

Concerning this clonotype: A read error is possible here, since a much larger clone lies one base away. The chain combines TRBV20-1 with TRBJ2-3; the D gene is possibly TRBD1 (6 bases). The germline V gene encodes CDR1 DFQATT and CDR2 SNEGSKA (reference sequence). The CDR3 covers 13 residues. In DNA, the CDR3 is TGCGGTGCCAGAGGGGGTAGCACAGATACGCAGTATTTT. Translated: CGARGGSTDTQYF.

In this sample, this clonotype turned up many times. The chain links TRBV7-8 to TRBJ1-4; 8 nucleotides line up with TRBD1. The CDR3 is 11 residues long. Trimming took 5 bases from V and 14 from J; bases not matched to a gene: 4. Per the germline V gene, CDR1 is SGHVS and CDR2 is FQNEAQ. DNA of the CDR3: TGTGCCAGCAGCCAGGGGGCCTTGCTGTTTTTT. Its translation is CASSQGALLFF.

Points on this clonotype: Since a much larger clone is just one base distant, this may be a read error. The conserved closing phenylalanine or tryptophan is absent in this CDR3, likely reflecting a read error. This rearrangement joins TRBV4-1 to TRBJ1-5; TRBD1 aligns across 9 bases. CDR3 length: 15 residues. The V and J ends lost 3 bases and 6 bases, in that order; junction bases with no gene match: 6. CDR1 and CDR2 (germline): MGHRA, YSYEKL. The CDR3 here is CASSHTGTGIQPQHS. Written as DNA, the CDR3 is TGCGCCAGCAGCCACACCGGGACAGGGATTCAGCCCCAGCATTCT.

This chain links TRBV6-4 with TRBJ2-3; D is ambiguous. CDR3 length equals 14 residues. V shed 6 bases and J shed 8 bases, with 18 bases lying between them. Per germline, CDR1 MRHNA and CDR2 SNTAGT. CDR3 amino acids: CASRKPRRNRTQYF. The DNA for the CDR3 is TGTGCCAGCAGAAAACCGAGACGTAACCGTACGCAGTATTTT.

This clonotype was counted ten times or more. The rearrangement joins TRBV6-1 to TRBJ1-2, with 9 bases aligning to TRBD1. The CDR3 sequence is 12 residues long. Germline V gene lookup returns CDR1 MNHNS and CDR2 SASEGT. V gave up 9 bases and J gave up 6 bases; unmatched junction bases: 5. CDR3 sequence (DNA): TGTGCCAGTAACAGGGGGCACGATGGCTACACCTTC. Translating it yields CASNRGHDGYTF.

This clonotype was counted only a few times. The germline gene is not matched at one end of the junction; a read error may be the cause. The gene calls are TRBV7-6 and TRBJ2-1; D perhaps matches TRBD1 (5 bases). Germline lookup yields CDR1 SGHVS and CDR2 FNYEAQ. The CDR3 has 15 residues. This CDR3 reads CASSLGPYATNERFF. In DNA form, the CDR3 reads TGTGCCAGCAGCTTGGGGCCTTACGCAACCAATGAGCGGTTCTTC.

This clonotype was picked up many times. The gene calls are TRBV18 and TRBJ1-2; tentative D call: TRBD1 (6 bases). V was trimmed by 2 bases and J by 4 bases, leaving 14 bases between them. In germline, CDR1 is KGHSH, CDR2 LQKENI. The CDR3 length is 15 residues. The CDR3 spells CASSPTDSHPYGYTF. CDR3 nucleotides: TGTGCCAGCTCACCAACGGACAGCCACCCCTATGGCTACACCTTC.

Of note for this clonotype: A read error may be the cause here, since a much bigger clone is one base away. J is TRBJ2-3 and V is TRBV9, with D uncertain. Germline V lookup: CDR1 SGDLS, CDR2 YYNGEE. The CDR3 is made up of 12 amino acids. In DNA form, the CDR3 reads TGTGCCAGCAGTAGACGCACAGATACGCGGTATTTT. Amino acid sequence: CASSRRTDTRYF. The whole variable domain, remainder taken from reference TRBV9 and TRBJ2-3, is DSGVTQTPKHLITATGQRVTLRCSPRSGDLSVYWYQQSLDQGLQFLIQYYNGEERAKGNILERFSAQQFPDLHSELNLSSLELGDSALYFCASSRRTDTRYFGPGTRLTVL.

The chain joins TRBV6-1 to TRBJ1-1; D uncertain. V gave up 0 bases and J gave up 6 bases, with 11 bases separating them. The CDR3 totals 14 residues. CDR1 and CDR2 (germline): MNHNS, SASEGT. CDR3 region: CASSEARVYPEAFF. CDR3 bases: TGTGCCAGCAGTGAAGCAAGGGTTTATCCTGAAGCTTTCTTT.

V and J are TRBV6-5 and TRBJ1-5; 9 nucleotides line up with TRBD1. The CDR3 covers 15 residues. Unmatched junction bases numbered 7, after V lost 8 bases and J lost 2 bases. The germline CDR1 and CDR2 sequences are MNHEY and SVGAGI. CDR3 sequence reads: CASRLTGGGNQPQHF. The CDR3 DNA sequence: TGTGCCAGCCGTCTGACAGGGGGAGGCAATCAGCCCCAGCATTTT.